The 29 T cell receptor beta chains given below trace back to one sample, sequenced in a study of OX40 agonist ivuxolimab in advanced cancers. The repertoire was sequenced with immunoSEQ multiplex PCR; TCRdb's copy has only in-frame clones and lacks some. The table records about 120,000 clones, 85% to 90% of them present only once. The sample was CD4+ or CD8+ T cells sorted from blood, taken in a trial of the OX40 agonist ivuxolimab. The origin of the receptors is an adult with an advanced solid tumor such as melanoma, head and neck, liver or kidney cancer.

The J gene is TRBJ2-7, the V gene TRBV6-5; D is possibly TRBD1 (5 bases). CDR3 size: 13 residues. The germline V gene encodes CDR1 MNHEY and CDR2 SVGAGI. V was shortened by 6 bases and J by 2 bases, with 11 bases between the two germline ends. For the CDR3, the DNA is TGTGCCAGCAGGTTGGGGCGACCCTACGAGCAGTACTTC. The encoded protein is CASRLGRPYEQYF.

The rearrangement joins TRBV28 to TRBJ1-3, with 8 nucleotides matching TRBD1. This CDR3 is 15 amino acids long. The germline CDR1 and CDR2 sequences are MDHEN and SYDVKM. Trimming removed 7 bases from V and 3 bases from J; junction bases left unmatched: 8. CDR3 loop: CASTGQGFGGNTIYF. DNA for the CDR3: TGTGCCAGCACCGGACAGGGCTTCGGTGGAAACACCATATATTTT.

The V gene is TRBV6-5, the J gene TRBJ1-5; D gene ambiguous. The CDR3 sequence is 13 residues long. With 7 bases removed from V and 2 bases from J, the gap between germline ends came to 9 bases. The germline V gene has CDR1 MNHEY and CDR2 SVGAGI. The CDR3 DNA sequence: TGTGCCAGCAAGAGGTCAGGCAATCAGCCCCAGCATTTT. Its protein is CASKRSGNQPQHF.

About this clone: This sample also contains other DNA sequences that code for the same CDR3. The chain carries TRBV30 and TRBJ2-3; tentatively, D is TRBD1 (5 bases). The CDR3 length is 12 residues. Trimming left V 3 bases short and J 1 base short, with 5 bases between. CDR1 is GTSNPN, CDR2 SVGIG, per germline (reference sequence). The CDR3 reads CAWSRGTDTQYF. The CDR3 bases are TGTGCCTGGAGCAGGGGCACAGATACGCAGTATTTT.

The chain carries TRBV5-1 and TRBJ1-4, with D perhaps TRBD1 (5 bases). Trimming stripped 4 bases from V and 0 bases from J, with 10 bases between. This CDR3 contains 15 residues. The germline V gene encodes CDR1 SGHRS and CDR2 YFSETQ. CDR3 in DNA: TGCGCCAGCAGCGCAGGGCAGGCAACTAATGAAAAACTGTTTTTT. Amino acid sequence: CASSAGQATNEKLFF.

V and J are TRBV27 and TRBJ1-2, with D possibly TRBD1 on 5 matching bases. This CDR3 is built from 15 residues. Germline V gene lookup returns CDR1 MNHEY and CDR2 SMNVEV (reference sequence). Trimming removed 2 bases at V and 0 bases at J, with 10 bases between. This CDR3 is CASSLTGPTNYGYTF. For the CDR3, the DNA is TGTGCCAGCAGTTTAACAGGCCCGACTAACTATGGCTACACCTTC.

This clone was seen just once. The V call is TRBV28, the J call TRBJ1-2; D gene ambiguous. Between the trimmed V and J ends, which lost 4 bases and 2 bases, there was a span of 11 bases. The CDR3 has 14 residues. Germline V gene lookup returns CDR1 MDHEN and CDR2 SYDVKM. DNA for the CDR3: TGTGCCAGCAGTTCCATTCAGAGCAACTATGGCTACACCTTC. Translating gives CASSSIQSNYGYTF.

V usage is TRBV18 and J usage is TRBJ2-3; TRBD2 matches at 7 bases. The CDR3 loop spans 16 amino acids. The V segment lost 3 bases and the J segment 0 bases; nucleotides outside the gene matches: 6. CDR1 and CDR2 from the germline V gene are KGHSH and LQKENI. This CDR3 reads CASSPPGTTSTDTQYF. The CDR3 DNA sequence: TGTGCCAGCTCACCTCCGGGGACTACTAGCACAGATACGCAGTATTTT.

This chain joins TRBV27 and TRBJ2-2; a possible D gene is TRBD1 (5 bases). The CDR3 runs to 15 residues. The germline CDR1 and CDR2 sequences are MNHEY and SMNVEV (reference sequence). V lost 0 bases and J lost 2, with 7 bases in between. This chain's CDR3 is CASSLSRVNTGELFF. Written as DNA, the CDR3 is TGTGCCAGCAGTTTATCCAGGGTTAACACCGGGGAGCTGTTTTTT.

With respect to this clone: Other DNA sequences in the same sample also yield this CDR3. The rearrangement uses TRBV9 and TRBJ1-5; 7 nucleotides line up with TRBD1. The CDR3 sequence is 15 residues long. Germline CDR1 SGDLS, CDR2 YYNGEE. The trim removed 4 bases at V and 4 bases at J, leaving 8 bases unmatched. CDR3 region: CASSTTGTANQPQHF. The DNA for the CDR3 is TGTGCCAGCAGCACAACTGGGACAGCTAATCAGCCCCAGCATTTT.

This rearrangement joins TRBV19 to TRBJ2-1; the match to TRBD1 covers 7 bases. With 4 bases clipped from V and 5 bases from J, the junction kept 17 bases outside the gene matches. Germline CDR1 is LNHDA and CDR2 is SQIVND (reference sequence). This CDR3 region has 18 residues. Here the CDR3 reads CASSNRGSAAGLNNEQFF. The CDR3 DNA sequence: TGTGCCAGTAGTAACAGGGGCTCCGCGGCGGGCCTAAACAATGAGCAGTTCTTC.

The chain combines TRBV10-3 with TRBJ2-7; maybe TRBD1 (6 bases). CDR1 is ENHRY, CDR2 SYGVKD, per germline. Between the trimmed V and J ends, which lost 10 bases and 0 bases, there was a span of 16 bases. The CDR3 runs 14 residues. The CDR3 spells CATQNQGSSYEQYF. CDR3 bases: TGTGCCACCCAGAATCAGGGGAGCTCCTACGAGCAGTACTTC.

The chain carries TRBV4-3 and TRBJ2-2; D is possibly TRBD1 or TRBD2 (5 bases each). CDR3 length: 17 residues. CDR1 LGHNA and CDR2 YSLEER come from the germline V gene. Trimming shortened V by 0 bases and J by 6 bases, and 17 bases separated the two germline ends. The CDR3: CASSQDGTGPRSGELFF. As DNA, the CDR3 is TGCGCCAGCAGCCAAGATGGGACGGGCCCGAGGTCCGGGGAGCTGTTTTTT.

The CDR3 loop reads CASSPRGPRWGHNEQFF. CDR3 coding DNA: TGTGCCAGCAGTCCCCGAGGCCCCAGGTGGGGCCACAATGAGCAGTTCTTC. V is TRBV27 and J is TRBJ2-1; perhaps TRBD1 as D (5 bases). CDR1 is MNHEY, CDR2 SMNVEV, per germline (reference sequence). Trimming cost V 5 bases and J 5 bases, with 22 bases left between them. The CDR3 has 17 amino acids.

On this clone itself: At one of its ends the junction is not consistent with the germline gene, which may arise from a read error. V gene TRBV19 combines with J gene TRBJ1-5, with D uncertain. CDR1 and CDR2 (germline): LNHDA, SQIVND (reference sequence). CDR3 size: 15 residues. CDR3: CASSIKLQTPTDERF. The CDR3, as DNA: TGTGCCAGTAGTATTAAATTGCAGACACCCACCGACGAGCGTTTT.

In the case of this clone: At one end the junction does not follow the germline gene, possibly because of a read error. The chain links TRBV6-5 to TRBJ1-5; D call uncertain. The CDR3 has 13 amino acids. The germline V gene encodes CDR1 MNHEY and CDR2 SVGAGI. The CDR3 coding sequence is TGTGCCAGCAGTTACTCTGGCGGAGCCCTTGAGGATTTT. This codes for CASSYSGGALEDF.

This clone was seen once. This rearrangement joins TRBV19 to TRBJ1-5, with TRBD1 as a possible D gene (6 bases). Germline CDR1 LNHDA, CDR2 SQIVND (reference sequence). This CDR3 has 14 amino acids. The germline V and J ends were trimmed by 7 bases and 3 bases, with 13 bases remaining between them. The CDR3 loop reads CASTWGGNNQPQHF. The CDR3 coding sequence is TGTGCCAGTACCTGGGGGGGCAACAATCAGCCCCAGCATTTT.

The genes are TRBV28 and TRBJ2-6; no firm D call. The CDR3 contains 14 residues. Germline V lookup: CDR1 MDHEN, CDR2 SYDVKM. Deletions cut 6 bases from V and 1 base from J, with 7 bases between. CDR3 DNA sequence: TGTGCCAGCAGGCTCATTTCTGGGGCCAACGTCCTGACTTTC. Protein: CASRLISGANVLTF.

The chain combines TRBV11-3 with TRBJ1-2, with no clear D. The CDR3 extends over 14 amino acids. The germline V gene encodes CDR1 SGHNT and CDR2 YENEEA. The V gene lost 4 bases and the J gene lost 8 bases, with 17 bases spanning the gap. CDR3 in amino acids: CASSSPPTEAGYTF. The CDR3 DNA sequence: TGTGCCAGCAGCTCCCCACCGACGGAGGCGGGCTACACCTTC.

The genes are TRBV7-2 and TRBJ2-7; 13 bases are a match to TRBD2. The CDR3 spans 14 residues. Germline loops: CDR1 SGHTA, CDR2 FQGNSA. V gave up 5 bases and J gave up 6 bases; unmatched junction bases: 4. CDR3 nucleotides: TGTGCCAGCAGCCTTGGACTAGCGGGGGCCGAGCAGTACTTC. It is translated as CASSLGLAGAEQYF.

The chain uses TRBV6-5 and TRBJ2-3; D possibly uses TRBD1 or TRBD2 (7 bases each). The CDR3 consists of 15 residues. CDR1 MNHEY and CDR2 SVGAGI come from the germline V gene. Trimming removed 6 bases at V and 2 bases at J, with 15 bases between. As DNA, the CDR3 is TGTGCCAGCAGACCAGGGGGGGCAGACACAGATACGCAGTATTTT. Encoded protein: CASRPGGADTDTQYF.

This chain connects TRBV15 to TRBJ2-1, with D possibly matching TRBD1 (6 bases). The V gene's germline CDR1 is LNHNV and CDR2 YYDKDF (reference sequence). The CDR3 is 15 residues long. The V end was cut by 0 bases, the J end by 0 bases, with 6 bases between. The CDR3 DNA reads TGTGCCACCAGCAGAGAGGACAGCTCCTACAATGAGCAGTTCTTC. Translated, it gives CATSREDSSYNEQFF.

J is TRBJ1-1 and V is TRBV6-1, with D perhaps matching TRBD1 (5 bases). Germline V gives CDR1 MNHNS, CDR2 SASEGT. V was shortened by 6 bases and J by 5 bases, with 19 bases between the two germline ends. CDR3 length: 15 residues. The CDR3 is CASSARDGGGTEAFF. In nucleotides, the CDR3 is TGTGCCAGCAGCGCCAGGGACGGGGGAGGAACTGAAGCTTTCTTT.

The chain links TRBV4-2 to TRBJ2-5; the D is unclear. CDR1 LGHNA and CDR2 YNFKEQ come from the germline V gene. This CDR3 has 13 amino acids. Trimming stripped 0 bases from V and 4 bases from J, with 6 bases between. CDR3 sequence (DNA): TGTGCCAGCAGCCAAGACATTGGAGAGACCCAGTACTTC. Translated, it gives CASSQDIGETQYF.

The chain employs TRBV5-1 and TRBJ2-3; either TRBD1 or TRBD2 may supply D (5 bases each). Germline loops: CDR1 SGHRS, CDR2 YFSETQ. V was trimmed by 1 base and J by 4 bases, leaving 13 bases between them. The CDR3 spans 15 residues. CDR3 region: CASSLRQGVSDTQYF. The CDR3 bases are TGCGCCAGCAGCTTGAGGCAGGGAGTCTCAGATACGCAGTATTTT.

This clone was observed a single time. The CDR3 DNA reads as TGTGCCATCAGTGATTCCCTAGGGGGTGGCTACACCTTC. It translates to CAISDSLGGGYTF. The J gene is TRBJ1-2, the V gene TRBV10-3; D might be TRBD1 (6 bases). CDR1 and CDR2 from the germline V gene are ENHRY and SYGVKD. The ends were cut back, 3 bases at V and 7 bases at J, with 12 bases in the middle. The CDR3 covers 13 residues.

V is TRBV27 and J is TRBJ1-2, with D perhaps matching TRBD1 (6 bases). Germline CDR1 MNHEY, CDR2 SMNVEV (reference sequence). The CDR3 has 16 amino acids. Trimming took 6 bases from V and 2 from J, leaving 19 bases between them. CDR3 sequence: CASSLRGGPGNYGYTF. The CDR3 coding sequence is TGTGCCAGCAGCCTACGGGGGGGGCCAGGGAACTATGGCTACACCTTC.

The rearrangement links TRBV5-3 to TRBJ1-5; no clear D gene. TRBV5-3 is an ORF for which the function is uncertain. The V end lost 0 bases, the J end lost 2 bases, and 3 bases lay between the germline ends. The CDR3 has 13 amino acids. In DNA, the CDR3 is TGTGCCAGAAGCTTGGCAGGCAATCAGCCCCAGCATTTT. This codes for CARSLAGNQPQHF.

V is TRBV4-3 and J is TRBJ2-6; D is unclear. Germline CDR1 is LGHNA and CDR2 is YSLEER. This CDR3 is built from 14 residues. With 1 base removed from V and 4 bases from J, the gap between germline ends came to 5 bases. The DNA for the CDR3 is TGCGCCAGCAGCCAAGGGTACGGGGCCAACGTCCTGACTTTC. Residues: CASSQGYGANVLTF.